The 30 T cell receptor beta chains below all came from one sample that was sequenced in a study of coeliac disease. Generated by immunoSEQ multiplex PCR, the TCRdb table keeps only in-frame clones and is missing some. The sample shows around 4,500 clones, 62% of them seen only once. Sequenced sample: intraepithelial lymphocytes from the gut. These TCRs come from a woman aged 18-29 years with active celiac disease.

This chain connects TRBV18 to TRBJ2-2, with 7 bases aligning to TRBD2. Germline CDR1 reads KGHSH; CDR2 reads LQKENI. This CDR3 is 15 amino acids long. Unmatched junction bases numbered 5, after V lost 5 bases and J lost 2 bases. CDR3 sequence reads: CASSAGLGNTGELFF. The CDR3 DNA sequence: TGTGCCAGCTCAGCTGGACTAGGAAACACCGGGGAGCTGTTTTTT. Based on the CDR3 plus reference TRBV18 and TRBJ2-2, the full variable domain is NAGVMQNPRHLVRRRGQEARLRCSPMKGHSHVYWYRQLPEEGLKFMVYLQKENIIDESGMPKERFSAEFPKEGPSILRIQQVVRGDSAAYFCASSAGLGNTGELFFGEGSRLTVL.

The V and J genes are TRBV6-4 and TRBJ1-1; the match to TRBD1 covers 7 bases. Unmatched junction bases numbered 6, after V lost 3 bases and J lost 5 bases. The CDR3 totals 14 residues. The V gene's germline CDR1 is MRHNA and CDR2 SNTAGT. CDR3 DNA: TGTGCCAGCAGTGAACGGACAGGTGGGACTGAAGCTTTCTTT. Encoded protein: CASSERTGGTEAFF.

This clone was observed a few times. The rearrangement joins TRBV11-1 to TRBJ2-5; TRBD1 matches 10 bases. The J call may be in error: the DNA end matches TRBJ2-7 better. Germline loops: CDR1 SGHAT, CDR2 FQDESV (reference sequence). The CDR3 spans 15 residues. The CDR3: CASSPTGTGVHEQYF. CDR3 in DNA: TGTGCCAGCAGCCCCACCGGGACAGGGGTTCACGAGCAGTACTTC.

This clone was recorded only once. The chain combines TRBV13 with TRBJ2-1; 8 nucleotides line up with TRBD1. Trimming removed 2 bases from V and 4 bases from J; junction bases left unmatched: 10. Germline-derived CDR1 and CDR2 are PRHDT and FYEKMQ (reference sequence). This CDR3 has 17 amino acids. The chain's CDR3 is CASSLQTSRDRYNEQFF. The CDR3 coding sequence is TGTGCCAGCAGCTTACAGACGAGCCGGGACAGGTACAATGAGCAGTTCTTC.

This clone has just one count. The CDR3: CAWSVQGAGKTDTQYF. The CDR3 coding sequence is TGTGCCTGGAGTGTACAGGGGGCAGGGAAGACAGATACGCAGTATTTT. The rearrangement uses TRBV30 and TRBJ2-3, with 9 bases identical to TRBD1. Germline values: CDR1 GTSNPN, CDR2 SVGIG (reference sequence). Trimming removed 0 bases from V and 3 bases from J; junction bases left unmatched: 7. CDR3 length: 16 residues.

This chain links TRBV27 with TRBJ2-5, with 13 positions matching TRBD2. This CDR3 comprises 14 residues. After removal of 6 bases from V and 5 bases from J, the junction contained 3 bases not matched to a gene. Germline lookup yields CDR1 MNHEY and CDR2 SMNVEV (reference sequence). The CDR3 protein is CASRRTSGGETQYF. The CDR3 nucleotides are TGTGCCAGCAGACGGACTAGCGGGGGCGAGACCCAGTACTTC.

The V and J genes are TRBV7-9 and TRBJ2-1, with 10 nucleotides matching TRBD1. This CDR3 has 15 amino acids. Per germline, CDR1 SEHNR and CDR2 FQNEAQ (reference sequence). After removal of 3 bases from V and 10 bases from J, the junction contained 9 bases not matched to a gene. In DNA form, the CDR3 reads TGTGCCAGCAGCTTTCCGGGACAGGGGAGAGAGGAGCAGTTCTTC. Translated: CASSFPGQGREEQFF.

This clone appeared a few times. V usage is TRBV4-2 and J usage is TRBJ2-1, with 10 bases lining up with TRBD2. From germline, CDR1 is LGHNA and CDR2 YNFKEQ. The ends lost 6 bases at V and 10 bases at J; junction bases unmatched: 15. The CDR3 loop spans 16 amino acids. CDR3 nucleotide sequence: TGTGCCAGCAGTGAACTAGCGGGATATGGAACAAAGGAGCAGTTCTTC. It is translated as CASSELAGYGTKEQFF.

This chain links TRBV6-5 with TRBJ1-5, with D possibly being TRBD1 (6 bases). CDR1 is MNHEY and CDR2 is SVGAGI in the germline V gene. CDR3 length: 13 amino acids. Between the trimmed V and J ends, which lost 4 bases and 6 bases, there was a span of 10 bases. CDR3 DNA: TGTGCCAGCAGTTTTGGGGGCGGTCAGCCCCAGCATTTT. Translating it yields CASSFGGGQPQHF.

The chain joins TRBV5-1 to TRBJ2-1; the match to TRBD2 covers 11 bases. From germline, CDR1 is SGHRS and CDR2 YFSETQ. Trimming removed 2 bases from V and 5 bases from J; junction bases left unmatched: 3. The CDR3 totals 15 residues. The DNA of the CDR3 is TGCGCCAGCAGCTTCCTAGCGGGAGGCAACAATGAGCAGTTCTTC. It translates to CASSFLAGGNNEQFF.

This chain connects TRBV11-1 to TRBJ2-1; D remains ambiguous. Germline assignment: CDR1 SGHAT and CDR2 FQDESV (reference sequence). The CDR3 length is 15 residues. The ends were cut back, 3 bases at V and 0 bases at J, with 9 bases in the middle. CDR3 region: CASSFGTSSYNEQFF. CDR3 in DNA: TGTGCCAGCAGCTTTGGTACGAGCTCCTACAATGAGCAGTTCTTC. Combining the CDR3 with reference TRBV11-1 and TRBJ2-1 gives the whole variable domain EAEVAQSPRYKITEKSQAVAFWCDPISGHATLYWYRQILGQGPELLVQFQDESVVDDSQLPKDRFSAERLKGVDSTLKIQPAELGDSAMYLCASSFGTSSYNEQFFGPGTRLTVL.

This chain uses TRBV7-9 with TRBJ1-5; no reliable D call. CDR3 size: 13 residues. Germline V CDR1 and CDR2: SEHNR, FQNEAQ (reference sequence). Trimming took 2 bases from V and 7 from J, leaving 9 bases between them. The DNA for the CDR3 is TGTGCCAGCAGCTTAAATTCCAGGCAGCCCCAGCATTTT. Translated: CASSLNSRQPQHF. The whole variable domain, filled in from reference TRBV7-9 and TRBJ1-5, reads DTGVSQNPRHKITKRGQNVTFRCDPISEHNRLYWYRQTLGQGPEFLTYFQNEAQLEKSRLLSDRFSAERPKGSFSTLEIQRTEQGDSAMYLCASSLNSRQPQHFGDGTRLSIL.

The chain is built from TRBV5-1 and TRBJ2-6, with TRBD1 as a possible D gene (5 bases). Looked up from germline, CDR1 is SGHRS and CDR2 is YFSETQ. There are 16 residues in the CDR3. V dropped 4 bases and J dropped 2 bases, with 13 bases sitting between them. CDR3 nucleotides: TGCGCCAGCAGCGAGACTCCAGGGACTGGGGCCAACGTCCTGACTTTC. Its protein is CASSETPGTGANVLTF.

This clone was recorded a few times. The chain joins TRBV9 to TRBJ2-7; D gene ambiguous. CDR1 is SGDLS and CDR2 is YYNGEE in the germline V gene. V was shortened by 2 bases and J by 6 bases, with 12 bases between the two germline ends. This CDR3 region has 13 residues. The CDR3 spells CASSVSPSLEQYF. DNA of the CDR3: TGTGCCAGCAGCGTCTCCCCGTCTCTCGAGCAGTACTTC.

This clone was seen a handful of times. The V call is TRBV18, the J call TRBJ1-1, with D possibly matching TRBD1 (6 bases). Germline loops: CDR1 KGHSH, CDR2 LQKENI. V lost 8 bases to trimming and J lost 3 bases, with 22 bases between them. The CDR3 runs 16 residues. This CDR3 is CASPSRAGVKYTEAFF. CDR3 nucleotides: TGTGCCAGCCCCTCCCGGGCAGGGGTTAAGTACACTGAAGCTTTCTTT. The full variable domain, its missing parts supplied by reference TRBV18 and TRBJ1-1, is NAGVMQNPRHLVRRRGQEARLRCSPMKGHSHVYWYRQLPEEGLKFMVYLQKENIIDESGMPKERFSAEFPKEGPSILRIQQVVRGDSAAYFCASPSRAGVKYTEAFFGQGTRLTVV.

The V and J genes are TRBV4-1 and TRBJ1-5, with 9 bases lining up with TRBD1. CDR1 and CDR2 from the germline V gene are MGHRA and YSYEKL. This CDR3 spans 17 amino acids. With V trimmed by 1 base and J by 3 bases, 7 bases remained unmatched. The chain's CDR3 is CASSQASGTGYNQPQHF. The CDR3 nucleotides are TGCGCCAGCAGCCAAGCGTCCGGGACAGGGTACAATCAGCCCCAGCATTTT.

J is TRBJ1-2 and V is TRBV4-2; weak D call: TRBD1 (5 bases). Germline V gives CDR1 LGHNA, CDR2 YNFKEQ. Trimming took off 0 bases at V and 4 bases at J, with 18 bases between the two ends. This CDR3 spans 17 amino acids. CDR3 in amino acids: CASSQDLWGRVRYGYTF. Here the CDR3 DNA reads TGTGCCAGCAGCCAAGATCTTTGGGGCAGGGTTCGCTATGGCTACACCTTC.

The chain couples TRBV7-9 to TRBJ2-7; 7 positions agree with TRBD1. Per the germline V gene, CDR1 is SEHNR and CDR2 is FQNEAQ (reference sequence). V gave up 5 bases and J gave up 3 bases; unmatched junction bases: 7. CDR3 length equals 14 residues. The CDR3 is CASSARQGNYEQYF. CDR3 in DNA: TGTGCCAGCAGCGCCCGACAGGGAAACTACGAGCAGTACTTC.

This clone has only a few counts. This chain connects TRBV27 to TRBJ1-1; the D gene is possibly TRBD1 (5 bases). The germline gives CDR1 MNHEY, CDR2 SMNVEV (reference sequence). The CDR3 extends over 11 amino acids. V was cut by 6 bases and J by 6 bases, with 8 bases left in between. The CDR3 is CASSWGAEAFF. The CDR3 region has the DNA TGTGCCAGCAGCTGGGGGGCTGAAGCTTTCTTT.

By share, this clone ranks as large. The rearrangement links TRBV5-1 to TRBJ2-7; 7 positions agree with TRBD2. The CDR3 runs to 14 residues. Trimming at V came to 5 bases and at J to 2 bases, leaving 7 bases not matched to a gene. The germline V gene has CDR1 SGHRS and CDR2 YFSETQ. In DNA form, the CDR3 reads TGCGCCAGCAGGGGAGCGGGGTTTGCCTACGAGCAGTACTTC. Its protein product is CASRGAGFAYEQYF.

The chain uses TRBV9 and TRBJ1-2; the D gene is possibly TRBD1 (5 bases). CDR3 length equals 12 residues. Trimming cost V 1 base and J 7 bases, with 8 bases left between them. Germline V lookup: CDR1 SGDLS, CDR2 YYNGEE. CDR3 DNA: TGTGCCAGCAGCGTATTAAGGGGTGGCTACACCTTC. It encodes CASSVLRGGYTF.

This clone has a handful of counts. This chain uses TRBV6-6 with TRBJ2-2; D remains ambiguous. Trimming left V 3 bases short and J 1 base short, with 9 bases between. Germline lookup yields CDR1 MNHNY and CDR2 SVGAGI (reference sequence). The CDR3 has 15 amino acids. This CDR3 is CASSYSDMNTGELFF. The CDR3 nucleotides read TGTGCCAGCAGTTATTCCGACATGAACACCGGGGAGCTGTTTTTT.

This chain joins TRBV27 and TRBJ2-7; unclear D gene. This CDR3 has 16 amino acids. V lost 3 bases to trimming and J lost 7 bases, with 22 bases between them. Looked up from germline, CDR1 is MNHEY and CDR2 is SMNVEV (reference sequence). Written as DNA, the CDR3 is TGTGCCAGCAGTTTGAACCCAGACATCCTGAGTTGGGAGCAGTACTTC. It codes for CASSLNPDILSWEQYF.

The chain is built from TRBV6-6 and TRBJ1-1; D gene unclear. The germline V gene encodes CDR1 MNHNY and CDR2 SVGAGI (reference sequence). The CDR3 totals 13 residues. Trimming stripped 0 bases from V and 3 bases from J, with 5 bases between. The CDR3 DNA is TGTGCCAGCAGTTACTCACAAGACACTGAAGCTTTCTTT. Translation gives CASSYSQDTEAFF.

The rearrangement joins TRBV7-9 to TRBJ2-1, with D unresolved. CDR3 length equals 13 residues. CDR1 and CDR2 from the germline V gene are SEHNR and FQNEAQ (reference sequence). The V gene lost 2 bases and the J gene lost 6 bases, with 8 bases spanning the gap. CDR3 DNA: TGTGCCAGCAGCTTACGGGTGACCAATGAGCAGTTCTTC. This translates into CASSLRVTNEQFF.

V usage is TRBV7-9 and J usage is TRBJ1-2; D remains ambiguous. Trimming left V 3 bases short and J 4 bases short, with 12 bases between. This CDR3 has 14 residues. Germline V gene data show CDR1 as SEHNR and CDR2 as FQNEAQ (reference sequence). CDR3 sequence reads: CASSLGRSPYGYTF. The CDR3 DNA sequence: TGTGCCAGCAGCTTGGGCCGGTCCCCCTATGGCTACACCTTC.

In this sample, this clone turned up a few times. CDR3 nucleotide sequence: TGTGCCAGCAGCCCCGGGACTTATCCCCACGAGCAGTACTTC. This codes for CASSPGTYPHEQYF. The V gene is TRBV7-2, the J gene TRBJ2-7; possible D gene TRBD2, 6 bases. This CDR3 contains 14 residues. Trimming left V 5 bases short and J 5 bases short, with 16 bases between. The germline CDR1 and CDR2 sequences are SGHTA and FQGNSA. The full variable domain, completed using reference TRBV7-2 and TRBJ2-7, is GAGVSQSPSNKVTEKGKDVELRCDPISGHTALYWYRQSLGQGLEFLIYFQGNSAPDKSGLPSDRFSAERTGGSVSTLTIQRTQQEDSAVYLCASSPGTYPHEQYFGPGTRLTVT.

This chain uses TRBV4-1 with TRBJ2-2; 15 nucleotides match TRBD2. CDR3 length: 19 amino acids. The trim removed 0 bases at V and 6 bases at J, leaving 8 bases unmatched. Germline V lookup: CDR1 MGHRA, CDR2 YSYEKL. CDR3: CASSQEGRTSGGAPGELFF. CDR3 nucleotides: TGCGCCAGCAGCCAAGAAGGACGGACTAGCGGGGGGGCCCCCGGGGAGCTGTTTTTT.

The rearrangement uses TRBV29-1 and TRBJ2-1; 7 bases are shared with TRBD2. V trimming: 6 bases; J trimming: 1 base; junction bases outside the gene matches: 15. The germline V gene has CDR1 SQVTM and CDR2 ANQGSEA. This CDR3 has 17 residues. CDR3 bases: TGCAGCGTCCCCTGGCGCGGGAGAGAATATTCCTACAATGAGCAGTTCTTC. It codes for CSVPWRGREYSYNEQFF.

This clone came up a few times. V gene TRBV6-5 combines with J gene TRBJ2-2, with D tentatively TRBD2 (5 bases). V was shortened by 6 bases and J by 5 bases, with 16 bases between the two germline ends. The CDR3 loop spans 15 amino acids. The germline V gene encodes CDR1 MNHEY and CDR2 SVGAGI. The CDR3: CASSSPRAATGELFF. CDR3 bases: TGTGCCAGCAGCTCCCCGAGGGCGGCGACCGGGGAGCTGTTTTTT.